A single sample gave rise to the 25 T cell receptor beta chains below, sequenced in a study of regulatory T cells in long-lasting Graves disease. Time point noted: persistent/refractory GD, antithyroid drugs over 5 years with positive TRAb. Scientists built the TCR library using RNA that was extracted from PBMCs. Library construction for TCR beta used iRepertoire HTBI primers and Arm-PCR of CDR3 regions. TCRdb processed the multiplex PCR reads anew with MiXCR; each CDR3 protein has one entry. Here the sample spans 700,000 or so distinct CDR3 sequences, about 32% being singletons. The sequences come from peripheral blood mononuclear cells (PBMCs), collected when the disease was refractory, from a patient treated with antithyroid drugs. Source of these receptors: a female donor with Graves disease.

This clonotype occurred a few times. The rearrangement uses TRBV27 and TRBJ1-1; the D gene is possibly TRBD1 (5 bases). Deletions cut 10 bases from V and 4 bases from J, with 28 bases between. The germline CDR1 and CDR2 sequences are MNHEY and SMNVEV (reference sequence). The CDR3 spans 17 residues. The chain's CDR3 is CATPPVWQGGDATEAFF. CDR3 nucleotides: TGTGCCACTCCCCCGGTATGGCAGGGCGGGGATGCCACTGAAGCTTTCTTT.

This clonotype was detected ten times or more. The chain has TRBV12-3 or TRBV12-4 and TRBJ1-2; D is unclear. The ends were cut back, 3 bases at V and 4 bases at J, with 9 bases in the middle. The CDR3 sequence is 13 residues long. CDR3 in DNA: TGTGCCAGCAGTTTTGGTGATTCCTATGGCTACACCTTC. Translating gives CASSFGDSYGYTF.

This sequence joins TRBV2 and TRBJ2-7, with 8 bases aligning to TRBD1. CDR1 SNHLY and CDR2 FYNNEI come from the germline V gene. J lost 3 bases, V lost 4 bases, and 8 bases had no gene match. The CDR3 has 15 amino acids. This CDR3 reads CASSGWTGKIYEQYF. CDR3 bases: TGTGCCAGCAGTGGTTGGACAGGGAAGATCTACGAGCAGTACTTC.

This clonotype was seen more than once but under ten times. The rearrangement uses TRBV5-1 and TRBJ2-2; D gene unclear. CDR3 size: 13 residues. In germline, CDR1 is SGHRS, CDR2 YFSETQ. The ends were cut back, 0 bases at V and 5 bases at J, with 5 bases in the middle. CDR3 amino acids: CASSLDRTGELFF. The CDR3 DNA sequence: TGCGCCAGCAGCTTGGATCGGACCGGGGAGCTGTTTTTT.

The chain is built from TRBV20-1 and TRBJ1-3, with D hard to call. Deletions cut 7 bases from V and 3 bases from J, with 10 bases between. Looked up from germline, CDR1 is DFQATT and CDR2 is SNEGSKA (reference sequence). This CDR3 is built from 12 residues. In DNA form, the CDR3 reads TGCAGTGGGGTTGCTGGTGGAAACACCATATATTTT. Amino acids: CSGVAGGNTIYF.

The gene calls are TRBV29-1 and TRBJ1-1, with D maybe TRBD1 (6 bases). The ends were cut back, 2 bases at V and 3 bases at J, with 7 bases in the middle. The germline gives CDR1 SQVTM, CDR2 ANQGSEA. This CDR3 is built from 12 residues. In DNA, the CDR3 is TGCAGCGTTGAAAACAGGGACACTGAAGCTTTCTTT. It specifies CSVENRDTEAFF.

This chain joins TRBV6-9 and TRBJ1-4; no reliable D call. The V gene's germline CDR1 is MNHGY and CDR2 SVAAGI. This CDR3 comprises 14 residues. Trimming took 3 bases from V and 8 from J, leaving 13 bases between them. CDR3 in amino acids: CASSYEGQREKLFF. CDR3 bases: TGTGCCAGCAGTTACGAGGGCCAGCGAGAAAAACTGTTTTTT.

The CDR3 protein is CSARSGTAMNTEAFF. CDR3 DNA sequence: TGCAGTGCTAGATCAGGGACAGCTATGAACACTGAAGCTTTCTTT. The rearrangement joins TRBV20-1 to TRBJ1-1; TRBD1 matches 7 bases. Germline CDR1 reads DFQATT; CDR2 reads SNEGSKA (reference sequence). Trimming at V came to 2 bases and at J to 0 bases, leaving 6 bases not matched to a gene. The CDR3 is 15 amino acids.

This clonotype was counted once. This chain connects TRBV5-1 to TRBJ2-7; no clear D gene. Germline V gene data show CDR1 as SGHRS and CDR2 as YFSETQ. The CDR3 runs to 12 residues. The germline V and J ends were trimmed by 2 bases and 6 bases, with 9 bases remaining between them. The CDR3 loop is CASSLYSSEQYF. CDR3 bases: TGCGCCAGCAGCTTATACAGTAGCGAGCAGTACTTC.

This clonotype has at least ten counts. The V call is TRBV2, the J call TRBJ2-6; a weak D match, TRBD2 (5 bases). The CDR3 has 15 amino acids. The germline V gene has CDR1 SNHLY and CDR2 FYNNEI. Trimming took off 10 bases at V and 2 bases at J, with 15 bases between the two ends. CDR3: CATSGVGTGANVLTF. CDR3 nucleotide sequence: TGTGCCACTTCTGGGGTCGGGACTGGGGCCAACGTCCTGACTTTC.

In its sample, this clonotype was seen a few times. The chain carries TRBV7-2 and TRBJ2-7; D is ambiguous. The CDR3 consists of 13 residues. Germline lookup yields CDR1 SGHTA and CDR2 FQGNSA. Deletions cut 5 bases from V and 4 bases from J, with 12 bases between. In nucleotides, the CDR3 is TGTGCCAGCAGCCCCTTCCTAGTATACGAGCAGTACTTC. Residues: CASSPFLVYEQYF. Full variable domain (missing parts from reference TRBV7-2 and TRBJ2-7): GAGVSQSPSNKVTEKGKDVELRCDPISGHTALYWYRQSLGQGLEFLIYFQGNSAPDKSGLPSDRFSAERTGGSVSTLTIQRTQQEDSAVYLCASSPFLVYEQYFGPGTRLTVT.

The chain links TRBV27 to TRBJ1-2; maybe TRBD1 (5 bases). This CDR3 has 13 residues. The V end lost 7 bases, the J end lost 6 bases, and 15 bases lay between the germline ends. Germline V gives CDR1 MNHEY, CDR2 SMNVEV (reference sequence). The CDR3 DNA reads as TGTGCCAGCAATCTCACACGGACACATGGCTACACCTTC. Translated, it gives CASNLTRTHGYTF.

This clonotype was picked up a small number of times. V is TRBV2 and J is TRBJ1-3; 8 positions agree with TRBD1. Germline V gene data show CDR1 as SNHLY and CDR2 as FYNNEI. V gave up 7 bases and J gave up 2 bases; unmatched junction bases: 10. This CDR3 has 16 residues. The CDR3 region has the DNA TGTGCCAGCACCGAAGGGGTCAGGGGGCCTGGAAACACCATATATTTT. It encodes CASTEGVRGPGNTIYF.

This clonotype was detected a few times. The V call is TRBV30, the J call TRBJ1-5; D gene unclear. Trimming pared 0 bases from V and 0 bases from J, leaving 12 bases between. This CDR3 is built from 16 residues. CDR1 and CDR2 from the germline V gene are GTSNPN and SVGIG (reference sequence). CDR3 nucleotides: TGTGCCTGGAGTGTTTTTGGGATGAATAGCAATCAGCCCCAGCATTTT. Translating gives CAWSVFGMNSNQPQHF.

The chain recombines TRBV29-1 with TRBJ1-2; TRBD1 is a possible D gene (6 bases). Germline V gene lookup returns CDR1 SQVTM and CDR2 ANQGSEA. V shed 6 bases and J shed 6 bases, with 14 bases lying between them. The CDR3 loop spans 12 amino acids. As DNA, the CDR3 is TGCAGCGTGGGGGGGGCAGGGGATGGCTACACCTTC. Translating it yields CSVGGAGDGYTF.

The J gene is TRBJ2-5, the V gene TRBV5-4, with 8 bases identical to TRBD2. The V segment lost 4 bases and the J segment 3 bases; nucleotides outside the gene matches: 5. Looked up from germline, CDR1 is SGHNT and CDR2 is YYREEE (reference sequence). The CDR3 spans 14 residues. The CDR3 nucleotides read TGTGCCAGCAGCCCCGGGGGGGGTAAAGAGACCCAGTACTTC. Its protein is CASSPGGGKETQYF.

A single count supports this clonotype. The gene calls are TRBV19 and TRBJ1-4; a possible D gene is TRBD1 (6 bases). CDR1 LNHDA and CDR2 SQIVND come from the germline V gene (reference sequence). V lost 4 bases to trimming and J lost 11 bases, with 11 bases between them. The CDR3 spans 12 residues. The CDR3 reads CASSSNREKLFF. The CDR3 region has the DNA TGTGCCAGTAGTAGCAACAGGGAGAAACTGTTTTTT.

This clonotype was seen ten or more times. The chain uses TRBV5-1 and TRBJ2-2; D may be TRBD2 (6 bases). Trimming pared 6 bases from V and 3 bases from J, leaving 15 bases between. Germline CDR1 and CDR2: SGHRS and YFSETQ. The CDR3 length is 15 residues. The CDR3 region has the DNA TGCGCCAGCAAAAGAGGCTCGGGGGACACCGGGGAGCTGTTTTTT. Translation: CASKRGSGDTGELFF. The full variable domain, with the rest looked up from reference TRBV5-1 and TRBJ2-2, is KAGVTQTPRYLIKTRGQQVTLSCSPISGHRSVSWYQQTPGQGLQFLFEYFSETQRNKGNFPGRFSGRQFSNSRSEMNVSTLELGDSALYLCASKRGSGDTGELFFGEGSRLTVL.

The CDR3 DNA sequence: TGTGCCAGCAGTTACTCGGCCGACTATTCCTTCTACGAGCAGTACTTC. Its translation: CASSYSADYSFYEQYF. This sequence joins TRBV6-5 and TRBJ2-7; a possible D gene is TRBD2 (5 bases). The CDR3 extends over 16 amino acids. The V and J ends lost 0 bases and 3 bases respectively, with 15 bases between them. Germline CDR1 reads MNHEY; CDR2 reads SVGAGI.

This clonotype was counted many times. The genes are TRBV3-1 and TRBJ1-4; D call uncertain. With 5 bases removed from V and 5 bases from J, the gap between germline ends came to 6 bases. This CDR3 is 12 amino acids long. Germline V gene lookup returns CDR1 LGHDT and CDR2 YNNKEL (reference sequence). CDR3: CASSEANEKLFF. In DNA form, the CDR3 reads TGTGCCAGCAGCGAAGCGAATGAAAAACTGTTTTTT.

The rearrangement joins TRBV12-3 or TRBV12-4 to TRBJ2-2, with D uncertain. This CDR3 comprises 12 residues. Trimming removed 3 bases from V and 6 bases from J, with 5 bases in between. The CDR3 coding sequence is TGTGCCAGCAGTTTTTTCGCCGGGGAGCTGTTTTTT. Its translation: CASSFFAGELFF.

The chain joins TRBV6-5 to TRBJ2-5; possibly TRBD2 for D (6 bases). Germline V CDR1 and CDR2: MNHEY, SVGAGI. V was cut by 4 bases and J by 4 bases, with 16 bases left in between. This CDR3 comprises 15 residues. The CDR3 here is CASSSEGRLGETQYF. The CDR3 DNA sequence: TGTGCCAGCAGTTCGGAGGGGCGTTTGGGAGAGACCCAGTACTTC.

The V and J genes are TRBV20-1 and TRBJ1-1; possible D gene TRBD1, 6 bases. Germline CDR1 reads DFQATT; CDR2 reads SNEGSKA (reference sequence). This CDR3 is built from 16 residues. The V end was cut by 1 base, the J end by 0 bases, with 15 bases between. The CDR3 region has the DNA TGCAGTGCTAGAGGGGGAAGACAGGCCATGAACACTGAAGCTTTCTTT. Its translation is CSARGGRQAMNTEAFF.

The chain couples TRBV15 to TRBJ1-1; D call uncertain. The V gene lost 1 base and the J gene lost 6 bases, with 9 bases spanning the gap. CDR1 LNHNV and CDR2 YYDKDF come from the germline V gene (reference sequence). The CDR3 runs to 13 residues. In nucleotides, the CDR3 is TGTGCCACCAGCAGAGCGGGCCAGCCTGAAGCTTTCTTT. It translates to CATSRAGQPEAFF. The full variable domain, in which reference TRBV15 and TRBJ1-1 provide the parts outside the CDR3, is DAMVIQNPRYQVTQFGKPVTLSCSQTLNHNVMYWYQQKSSQAPKLLFHYYDKDFNNEADTPDNFQSRRPNTSFCFLDIRSPGLGDTAMYLCATSRAGQPEAFFGQGTRLTVV.

In its sample, this clonotype was seen many times. The rearrangement links TRBV2 to TRBJ1-5, with TRBD1 matching 9 bases. CDR1 is SNHLY and CDR2 is FYNNEI in the germline V gene. The CDR3 consists of 16 residues. Trimming cost V 4 bases and J 2 bases; bases outside gene matches: 6. In DNA form, the CDR3 reads TGTGCCAGCAGTGGGACAGGGGATGTGGGCAATCAGCCCCAGCATTTT. Its protein is CASSGTGDVGNQPQHF.